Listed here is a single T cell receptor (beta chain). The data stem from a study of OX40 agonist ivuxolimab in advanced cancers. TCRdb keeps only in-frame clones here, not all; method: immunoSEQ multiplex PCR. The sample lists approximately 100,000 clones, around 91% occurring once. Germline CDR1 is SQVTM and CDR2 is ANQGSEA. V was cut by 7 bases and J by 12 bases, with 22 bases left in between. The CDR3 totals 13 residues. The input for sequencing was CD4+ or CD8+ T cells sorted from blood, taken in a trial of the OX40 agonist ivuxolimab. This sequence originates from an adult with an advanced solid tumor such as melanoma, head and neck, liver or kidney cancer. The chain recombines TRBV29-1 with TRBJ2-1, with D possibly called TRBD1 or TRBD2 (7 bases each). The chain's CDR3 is CSEQAGGEGWQFF. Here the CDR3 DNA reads TGCAGCGAACAAGCAGGGGGGGAGGGTTGGCAGTTCTTC.